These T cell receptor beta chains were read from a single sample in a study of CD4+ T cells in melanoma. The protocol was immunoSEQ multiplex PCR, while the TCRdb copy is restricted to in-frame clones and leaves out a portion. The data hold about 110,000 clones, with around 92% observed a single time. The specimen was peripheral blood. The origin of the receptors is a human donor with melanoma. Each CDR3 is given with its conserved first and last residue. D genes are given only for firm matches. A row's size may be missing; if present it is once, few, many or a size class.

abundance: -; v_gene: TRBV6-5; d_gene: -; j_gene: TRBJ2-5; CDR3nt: TGTGCCAGCAGCTATGGGGGGGACAGACAAGAGACCCAGTACTTC; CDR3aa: CASSYGGDRQETQYF
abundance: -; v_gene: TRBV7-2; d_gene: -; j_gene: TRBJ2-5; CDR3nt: TGTGCCAGCAGCTCCCTATTAGAGACCCAGTACTTC; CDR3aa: CASSSLLETQYF
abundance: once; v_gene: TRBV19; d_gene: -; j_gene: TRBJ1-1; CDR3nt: TGTGCCAGTAGTTTAGGTGTGAACACTGAAGCTTTCTTT; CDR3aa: CASSLGVNTEAFF
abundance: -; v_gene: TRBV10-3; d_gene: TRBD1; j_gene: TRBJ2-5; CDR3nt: TGTGCCATCAGTGCGGGACAGGGGGAAGAGACCCAGTACTTC; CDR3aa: CAISAGQGEETQYF
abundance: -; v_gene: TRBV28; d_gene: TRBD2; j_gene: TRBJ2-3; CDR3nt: TGTGCGTGGGCGGGAGGCGGCACAGATACGCAGTATTTT; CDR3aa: CAWAGGGTDTQYF
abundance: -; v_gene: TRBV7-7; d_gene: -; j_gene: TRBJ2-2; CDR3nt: TGTGCCAGCAGCTGGGGCAGGGATGTCGGGGAGCTGTTTTTT; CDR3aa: CASSWGRDVGELFF
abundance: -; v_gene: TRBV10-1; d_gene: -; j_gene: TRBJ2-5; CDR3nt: TGCGCCAGCACCTCGGACAGCCAAGAGACCCAGTACTTC; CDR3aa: CASTSDSQETQYF
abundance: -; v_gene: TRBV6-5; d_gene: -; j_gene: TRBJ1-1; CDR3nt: TGTGCCAGCAGTTTACGGGGAGGGGGCACTGAAGCTTTCTTT; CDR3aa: CASSLRGGGTEAFF
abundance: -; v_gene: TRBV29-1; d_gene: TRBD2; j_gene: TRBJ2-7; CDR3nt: TGCAGCGTAGCTAGCGGGAGCTCCTACGAGCAGTACTTC; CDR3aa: CSVASGSSYEQYF
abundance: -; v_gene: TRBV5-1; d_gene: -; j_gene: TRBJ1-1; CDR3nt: TGCGCCAGTTCTTTCCTACAGGGAAACACTGAAGCTTTCTTT; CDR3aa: CASSFLQGNTEAFF
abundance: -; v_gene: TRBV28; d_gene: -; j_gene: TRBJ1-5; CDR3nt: TGTGCCAGCGATCCGGGGGAAGGTCAGCCCCAGCATTTT; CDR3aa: CASDPGEGQPQHF
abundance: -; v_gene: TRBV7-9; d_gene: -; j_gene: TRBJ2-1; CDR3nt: TGTGCCAGCAGCACACAGGTGAGCTCCTACAATGAGCAGTTCTTC; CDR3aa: CASSTQVSSYNEQFF
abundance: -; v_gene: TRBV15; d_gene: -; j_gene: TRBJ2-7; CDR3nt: TGTGCCACCAGCAGAGATCCCGGAGCGGCCTACGAGCAGTACTTC; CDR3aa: CATSRDPGAAYEQYF
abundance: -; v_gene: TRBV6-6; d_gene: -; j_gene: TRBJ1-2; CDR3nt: TGTGCCAGCAGCGGGACGGACTATGGCTACACCTTC; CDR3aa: CASSGTDYGYTF
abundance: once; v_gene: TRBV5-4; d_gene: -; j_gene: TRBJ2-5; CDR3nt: TGTGCCAGCAGCTTGGATCTAGGACAAGAGACCCAGTACTTC; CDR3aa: CASSLDLGQETQYF
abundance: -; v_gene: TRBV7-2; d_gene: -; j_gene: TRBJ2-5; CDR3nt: TGTGCCAGCAGCTTAGGGTATCCAGCGGAGACCCAGTACTTC; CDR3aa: CASSLGYPAETQYF
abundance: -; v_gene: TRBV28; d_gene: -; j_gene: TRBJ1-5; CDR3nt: TGTGCCAGCAGTTTCGTGGGGGCCGGCAATCAGCCCCAGCATTTT; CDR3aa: CASSFVGAGNQPQHF
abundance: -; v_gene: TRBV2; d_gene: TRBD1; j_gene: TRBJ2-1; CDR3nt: TGTGCCAGCAGTGAAAACAGGGGAGTTTGGAATGAGCAGTTCTTC; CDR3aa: CASSENRGVWNEQFF
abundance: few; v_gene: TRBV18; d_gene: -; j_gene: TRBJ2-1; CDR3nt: TGTGCCAGCTCACCGACAGGAGTCAATGAGCAGTTCTTC; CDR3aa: CASSPTGVNEQFF
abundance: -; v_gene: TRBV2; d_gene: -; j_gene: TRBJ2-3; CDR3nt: TGTGCCAGCAAGGGGGCGGGAGCCACAGATACGCAGTATTTT; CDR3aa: CASKGAGATDTQYF
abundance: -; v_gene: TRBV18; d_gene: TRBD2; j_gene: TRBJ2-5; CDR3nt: TGTGCCAGCACACCGATGACTAGCGCCTCAGTTCCCCAGTACTTC; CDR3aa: CASTPMTSASVPQYF
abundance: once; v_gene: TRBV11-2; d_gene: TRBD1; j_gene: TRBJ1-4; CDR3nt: TGTGCCAGCAGCGCCCACAGGGGAGAGGGTGAAAAACTGTTTTTT; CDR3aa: CASSAHRGEGEKLFF
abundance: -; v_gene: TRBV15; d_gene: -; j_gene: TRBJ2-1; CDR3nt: TGTGCCACCAGCAGAGATCGGACACTGTACAATGAGCAGTTCTTC; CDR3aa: CATSRDRTLYNEQFF
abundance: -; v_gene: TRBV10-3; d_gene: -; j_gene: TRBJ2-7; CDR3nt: TGTGCCATCAGAGCGAGGGACCAGGCTGGCGAGCAGTACTTC; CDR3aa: CAIRARDQAGEQYF
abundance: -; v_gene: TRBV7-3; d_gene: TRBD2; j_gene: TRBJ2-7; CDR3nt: TGTGCCAGCAGCTCAACTAGCGGGACGGGCGAGCAGTACTTC; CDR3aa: CASSSTSGTGEQYF
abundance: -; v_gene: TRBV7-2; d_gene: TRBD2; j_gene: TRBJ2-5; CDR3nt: TGTGCCAGCAGCTTACGGGGACTAAGCGGGAGTGCGCAAGAGACCCAGTACTTC; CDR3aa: CASSLRGLSGSAQETQYF
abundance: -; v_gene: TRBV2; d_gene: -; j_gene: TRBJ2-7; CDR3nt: TGTGCCAGCAGGCAATCTTATACGGCCTACGAGCAGTACTTC; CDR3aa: CASRQSYTAYEQYF
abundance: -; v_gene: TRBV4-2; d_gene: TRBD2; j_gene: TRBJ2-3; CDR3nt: TGTGCCAGCAGCCAAGTCACTAGCGGGATCCCTAGCACAGATACGCAGTATTTT; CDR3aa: CASSQVTSGIPSTDTQYF
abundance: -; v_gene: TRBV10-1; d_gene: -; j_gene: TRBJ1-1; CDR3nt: TGCGCCAGCCCGGACCGGATGCCCTCAGGCCGGAACACTGAAGCTTTCTTT; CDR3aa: CASPDRMPSGRNTEAFF
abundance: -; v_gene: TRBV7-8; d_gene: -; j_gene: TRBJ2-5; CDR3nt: TGTGCCAGCAGCTTAGCTCTCCAAGAGACCCAGTACTTC; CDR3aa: CASSLALQETQYF
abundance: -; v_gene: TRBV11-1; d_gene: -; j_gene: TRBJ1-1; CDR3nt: TGTGCCAGCAGCTTCTCGAGCACTGAAGCTTTCTTT; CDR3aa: CASSFSSTEAFF
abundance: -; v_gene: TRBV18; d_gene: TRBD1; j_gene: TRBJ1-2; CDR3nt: TGTGCCAGCTCACCCGGGACAGGGGGAACGGGCTACACCTTC; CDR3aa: CASSPGTGGTGYTF
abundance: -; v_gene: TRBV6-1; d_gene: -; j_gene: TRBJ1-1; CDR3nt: TGTGCCAGCAGCTATGACATGGTGAACACTGAAGCTTTCTTT; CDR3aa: CASSYDMVNTEAFF
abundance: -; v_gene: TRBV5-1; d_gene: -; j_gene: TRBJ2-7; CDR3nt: TGCGCCAGCAGCTGGGGACGCGGAAGCGGGTACGAGCAGTACTTC; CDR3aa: CASSWGRGSGYEQYF
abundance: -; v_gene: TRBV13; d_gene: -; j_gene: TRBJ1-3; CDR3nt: TGTGCCAGCAGCCGTATATGGGGTAGCGACCCCACCTCTGGAAACACCATATATTTT; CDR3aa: CASSRIWGSDPTSGNTIYF
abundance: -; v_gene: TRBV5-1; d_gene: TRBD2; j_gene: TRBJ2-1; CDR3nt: TGCGCCAGCAGCCCTCTAGCGGGTGAGCAGTTCTTC; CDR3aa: CASSPLAGEQFF
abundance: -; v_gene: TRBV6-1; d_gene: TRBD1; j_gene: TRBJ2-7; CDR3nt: TGTGCCAGCAGTGAAAGACAGGGAAGCAGGGAGCAGTACTTC; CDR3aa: CASSERQGSREQYF
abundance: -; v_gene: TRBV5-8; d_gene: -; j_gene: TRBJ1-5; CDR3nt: TGTGCCAGCAGCTTGGGGTGGACCCAGCATTTT; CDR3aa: CASSLGWTQHF
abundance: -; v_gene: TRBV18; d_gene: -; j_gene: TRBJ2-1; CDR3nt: TGTGCCAGCTCACCATATTTATTGGACTATGGCAATGAGCAGTTCTTC; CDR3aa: CASSPYLLDYGNEQFF
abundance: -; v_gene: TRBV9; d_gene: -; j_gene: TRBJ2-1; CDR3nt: TGTGCCAGCAGCGTATCGCAGGGGGGTTACAATGAGCAGTTCTTC; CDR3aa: CASSVSQGGYNEQFF
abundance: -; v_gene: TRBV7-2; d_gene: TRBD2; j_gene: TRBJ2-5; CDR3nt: TGTGCCAGCAGCTTAGCGACTAGCGGGGGGGCCGGTGAGACCCAGTACTTC; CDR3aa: CASSLATSGGAGETQYF